Listed here are 17 T cell receptor beta chains from one sample, sequenced in a study of regulatory T cells in long-lasting Graves disease. Time point indicated: persistent/refractory GD, antithyroid drugs over 5 years with positive TRAb. PBMC RNA served as the TCR library source. Construction of the TCR beta libraries employed iRepertoire HTBI primers in conjunction with Arm-PCR of CDR3 regions. TCRdb processed the multiplex PCR reads anew with MiXCR; each CDR3 protein has one entry. The sample includes roughly 300,000 distinct CDR3 sequences, around a fifth seen only once; the top ten take 25% to 35%. The source material was peripheral blood mononuclear cells (PBMCs), sampled when the disease was refractory, from a patient treated with antithyroid drugs. These receptors were taken from a female donor with Graves disease.

This clonotype was found many times. This chain uses TRBV20-1 with TRBJ1-2; perhaps TRBD1 as D (6 bases). The CDR3 is made up of 13 amino acids. V lost 0 bases to trimming and J lost 9 bases, with 14 bases between them. The germline V gene has CDR1 DFQATT and CDR2 SNEGSKA (reference sequence). The CDR3 region is CSARDSQQGSYTF. CDR3 nucleotide sequence: TGCAGTGCTAGAGATTCCCAACAGGGAAGCTACACCTTC.

This clonotype was seen more than once but under ten times. The chain has TRBV24-1 and TRBJ2-2; weak D call: TRBD2 (5 bases). Germline-derived CDR1 and CDR2 are KGHDR and SFDVKD. This CDR3 has 14 amino acids. V was trimmed by 5 bases and J by 5 bases, leaving 11 bases between them. This CDR3 is CATSGGPYTGELFF. The CDR3 nucleotides are TGTGCCACCAGTGGAGGGCCCTATACCGGGGAGCTGTTTTTT.

The chain links TRBV5-4 to TRBJ2-7; TRBD2 matches 9 bases. Germline loops: CDR1 SGHNT, CDR2 YYREEE (reference sequence). CDR3 size: 15 residues. With V trimmed by 2 bases and J by 6 bases, 9 bases remained unmatched. The CDR3 coding sequence is TGTGCCAGCAGCTTTGGTAGCGGGAGTTCCGGCGAGCAGTACTTC. Amino acids: CASSFGSGSSGEQYF.

This clonotype was seen more than once but under ten times. CDR3 DNA sequence: TGTGCCAGCAGCGTCGGGACAGGGGAGCAGTACTTC. It yields the protein CASSVGTGEQYF. The chain has TRBV7-2 and TRBJ2-7; 9 positions agree with TRBD1. CDR1 SGHTA and CDR2 FQGNSA come from the germline V gene. Germline trimming cut 5 bases from V and 7 bases from J; bases unmatched to any gene: 3. The CDR3 spans 12 residues.

This rearrangement joins TRBV29-1 to TRBJ2-1, with D perhaps TRBD2 (7 bases). The CDR3 loop spans 15 amino acids. The germline V gene encodes CDR1 SQVTM and CDR2 ANQGSEA. V was trimmed by 4 bases and J by 2 bases, leaving 15 bases between them. CDR3 residues: CSVVYGGGPYNEQFF. CDR3 DNA sequence: TGCAGCGTTGTTTATGGCGGGGGCCCCTACAATGAGCAGTTCTTC.

This clonotype was seen a few times. The chain combines TRBV3-1 with TRBJ1-4; TRBD1 is a possible D gene (6 bases). Germline V gives CDR1 LGHDT, CDR2 YNNKEL (reference sequence). The V end was cut by 0 bases, the J end by 5 bases, with 13 bases between. The CDR3 covers 16 residues. DNA of the CDR3: TGTGCCAGCAGCCAAGATACCGGGGGGCCGAATGAAAAACTGTTTTTT. Amino acids: CASSQDTGGPNEKLFF.

The gene calls are TRBV6-5 and TRBJ1-1; 7 bases are shared with TRBD1. This CDR3 region has 16 residues. Germline trimming cut 2 bases from V and 0 bases from J; bases unmatched to any gene: 6. Germline values: CDR1 MNHEY, CDR2 SVGAGI. The CDR3 DNA follows: TGTGCCAGCAGTTACCACCCCGACAGGGTGAACACTGAAGCTTTCTTT. Protein product: CASSYHPDRVNTEAFF.

The chain combines TRBV5-4 with TRBJ1-6; D may be TRBD1 (5 bases). Deletions cut 4 bases from V and 9 bases from J, with 17 bases between. The CDR3 has 15 residues. Germline CDR1 reads SGHNT; CDR2 reads YYREEE (reference sequence). The CDR3 region has the DNA TGTGCCAGCAGCAGGGACCGGGACGGCACTTCACCCCTCCACTTT. It specifies CASSRDRDGTSPLHF.

This clonotype was detected once. The chain joins TRBV5-1 to TRBJ2-2; possibly TRBD1 for D (6 bases). CDR3 length: 16 amino acids. V was shortened by 4 bases and J by 3 bases, with 16 bases between the two germline ends. Germline assignment: CDR1 SGHRS and CDR2 YFSETQ. Written as DNA, the CDR3 is TGCGCCAGCAGCCCAGGGGACGGGCCGTACACCGGGGAGCTGTTTTTT. Amino acids: CASSPGDGPYTGELFF.

This clonotype was counted ten times or more. The chain recombines TRBV12-3 or TRBV12-4 with TRBJ1-1, with D perhaps TRBD1 (6 bases). Trimming removed 4 bases at V and 4 bases at J, with 13 bases between. The CDR3 extends over 14 amino acids. The DNA for the CDR3 is TGTGCCAGCAGTTCCTTTCGCAGGGGCACTGAAGCTTTCTTT. Translating it yields CASSSFRRGTEAFF.

This clonotype was seen more than once but under ten times. This chain connects TRBV18 to TRBJ2-2, with D perhaps matching TRBD1 (5 bases). There are 15 residues in the CDR3. CDR1 is KGHSH, CDR2 LQKENI, per germline. The V end lost 5 bases, the J end lost 4 bases, and 14 bases lay between the germline ends. The CDR3 nucleotides read TGTGCCAGCTCAGTCCAAAAAACAGGCACCGGGGAGCTGTTTTTT. Its protein product is CASSVQKTGTGELFF.

This clonotype was seen only a few times. The rearrangement links TRBV9 to TRBJ2-6; D remains unclear. Germline V lookup: CDR1 SGDLS, CDR2 YYNGEE. The CDR3 totals 22 residues. The V end was cut by 4 bases, the J end by 10 bases, with 39 bases between. The CDR3 nucleotides read TGTGCCAGCAGCACACCCCGTAGGGTGCGGACCTTACCCCCATGGCTAAATAACGTCCTGACTTTC. This translates into CASSTPRRVRTLPPWLNNVLTF.

With respect to this clonotype: Being one base from a much bigger clone, this may be a read error. This likely comes from a read error, as the CDR3 has no conserved phenylalanine or tryptophan at its end. V usage is TRBV7-9 and J usage is TRBJ2-5; D might be TRBD1 (5 bases). The V end was cut by 0 bases, the J end by 5 bases, with 16 bases between. Germline values: CDR1 SEHNR, CDR2 FQNEAQ (reference sequence). CDR3 size: 16 residues. CDR3 coding DNA: TGTGCCAGCAGCTTAGCGCGGCAGGGTTCCGGGGAGACCCAGTACCTC. It translates to CASSLARQGSGETQYL.

This clonotype was observed many times. V is TRBV3-1 and J is TRBJ1-4; 7 nucleotides align to TRBD1. With 5 bases clipped from V and 8 bases from J, the junction kept 8 bases outside the gene matches. Germline values: CDR1 LGHDT, CDR2 YNNKEL (reference sequence). The CDR3 contains 14 residues. CDR3 DNA: TGTGCCAGCAGCGCAGGGGGGGAGAGAGAAAAACTGTTTTTT. Its protein product is CASSAGGEREKLFF. Combining the CDR3 with reference TRBV3-1 and TRBJ1-4 gives the whole variable domain DTAVSQTPKYLVTQMGNDKSIKCEQNLGHDTMYWYKQDSKKFLKIMFSYNNKELIINETVPNRFSPKSPDKAHLNLHINSLELGDSAVYFCASSAGGEREKLFFGSGTQLSVL.

V usage is TRBV19 and J usage is TRBJ1-2; no definite D call. The ends were cut back, 1 base at V and 4 bases at J, with 13 bases in the middle. The CDR3 contains 15 residues. Germline V gene data show CDR1 as LNHDA and CDR2 as SQIVND (reference sequence). CDR3 bases: TGTGCCAGTAGTATAGGGCCGATCTCCGTCTATGGCTACACCTTC. Protein product: CASSIGPISVYGYTF.

This clonotype has more than one count but fewer than ten. The CDR3 nucleotides read TGTGCCAGCCGGACCCCAGGGTACGAGACCCAGTACTTC. Protein: CASRTPGYETQYF. This chain connects TRBV6-1 to TRBJ2-5, with D possibly being TRBD1 (5 bases). The germline CDR1 and CDR2 sequences are MNHNS and SASEGT. CDR3 length: 13 amino acids. Trimming stripped 8 bases from V and 5 bases from J, with 15 bases between.

This chain joins TRBV20-1 and TRBJ2-7; D unclear. The CDR3 is 13 amino acids. V was clipped by 1 base and J by 5 bases, with 12 bases between them. The germline V gene encodes CDR1 DFQATT and CDR2 SNEGSKA (reference sequence). The CDR3 region has the DNA TGCAGTGCTAGAGCAGTTGACTCACACGAGCAGTACTTC. Translating gives CSARAVDSHEQYF.